This TCR beta chain was captured in a study of blood T cell repertoires in COVID-19. Study context: There were acute and convalescent COVID-19 samples, and they came from the United States, Italy and Spain.

TCRdb's copy holds only in-frame clones and misses some; the assay was immunoSEQ multiplex PCR. The sample holds 250,000 to 400,000 clones, roughly 85% seen once. Those who participated ranged in age from roughly 18 to 89 years and resided in about two dozen US areas. Contact with a PCR-confirmed or clinician-diagnosed COVID-19 case occurred within 2 weeks of entry. CDR3 length: 13 residues. The J segment lost 5 bases and the V segment lost 6 bases, leaving 5 bases of the junction unmatched. Germline loops: CDR1 SNHLY, CDR2 FYNNEI. Sequencing was carried out using PBMCs or T cells enriched from blood (not recorded which). V usage is TRBV2 and J usage is TRBJ2-5; 8 bases fit TRBD1. The receptor's source is a woman aged 30 to 39 who had been exposed to COVID-19. CDR3: CASRITGGETQYF. The CDR3 nucleotides read TGTGCCAGCAGGATTACAGGGGGGGAGACCCAGTACTTC.